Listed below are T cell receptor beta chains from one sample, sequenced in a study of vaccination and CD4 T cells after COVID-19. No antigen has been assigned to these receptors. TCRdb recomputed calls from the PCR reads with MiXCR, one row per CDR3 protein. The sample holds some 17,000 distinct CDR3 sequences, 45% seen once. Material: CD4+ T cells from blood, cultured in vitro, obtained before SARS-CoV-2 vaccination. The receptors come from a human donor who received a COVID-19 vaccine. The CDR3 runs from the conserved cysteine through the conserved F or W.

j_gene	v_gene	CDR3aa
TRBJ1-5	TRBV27	CASRRGGALGDSNQPQHF
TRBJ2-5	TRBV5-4	CASSLRGPLRETQYF
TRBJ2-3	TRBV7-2	CASSLGQGGLGDTQYF
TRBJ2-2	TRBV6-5	CASSYSNVGELFF
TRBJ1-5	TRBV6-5	CASSYSPGLGQPQHF
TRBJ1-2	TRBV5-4	CASSLPGDRKDGYTF
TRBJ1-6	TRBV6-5	CASSSRTGIYNSPLHF
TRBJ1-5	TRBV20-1	CSAREATGEGNQPQHF
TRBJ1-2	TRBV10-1	CASSETFGESNYGYTF
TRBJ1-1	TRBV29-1	CSVGGPVYEAFF
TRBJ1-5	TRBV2	CASSEAQRPQHF
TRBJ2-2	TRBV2	CASKRMNTGELFF
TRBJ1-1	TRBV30	CAWMGSHGSTEAFF
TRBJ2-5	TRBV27	CASSYAGGQETQYF
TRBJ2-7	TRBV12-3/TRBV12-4	CASTPTGGYEQYF
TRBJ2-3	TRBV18	CASSRAPRPLLTSTDTQYF
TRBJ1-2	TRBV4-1	CASSQGGRAYGYTF
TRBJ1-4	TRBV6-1	CASRTGRYEKLFF
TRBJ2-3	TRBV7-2	CASSPPLGWADTQYF
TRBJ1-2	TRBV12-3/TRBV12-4	CASSLRQLFYSYTF
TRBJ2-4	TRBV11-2	CASSAQGAKFGNIQYF
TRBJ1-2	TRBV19	CASSIRDRVLANYGYTF
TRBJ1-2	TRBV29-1	CSAGEKTNYGYTF
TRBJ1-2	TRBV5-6	CASSLFGTGGVKGYTF
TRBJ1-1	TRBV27	CASSLISIGTEAFF
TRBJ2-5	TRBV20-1	CSASLGGSETQYF
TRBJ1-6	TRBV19	CASSTPTGENSPLHF
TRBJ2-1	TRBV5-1	CASSLDGGRVAYNERFF
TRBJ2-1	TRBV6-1	CASSSIGRGGGNEQFF
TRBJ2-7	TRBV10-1	CASSRSGGYEQYF
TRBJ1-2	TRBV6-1	CASSEGGLGPF
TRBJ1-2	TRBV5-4	CASSLWDRSPGYTF
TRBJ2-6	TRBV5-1	CASSPRTASGANVLTF
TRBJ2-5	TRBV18	CASSPGGNTETQYF
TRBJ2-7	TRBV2	CASSSRGTSSYEQYF
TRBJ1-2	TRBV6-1	CASSMGQTNYGYTF
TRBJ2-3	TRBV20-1	CSARDRRGHTDTQYF
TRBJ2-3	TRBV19	CASSISPAGGTQYF
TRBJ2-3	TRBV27	CASSLYGDLTDTQYF
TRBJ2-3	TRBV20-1	CSAPKSDTQYF
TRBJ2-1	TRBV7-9	CASSLWRGAGGPNEQFF
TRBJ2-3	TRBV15	CATSRGGSTDTQYF
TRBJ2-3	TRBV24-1	CATSDPRTSGGGGDTQYF
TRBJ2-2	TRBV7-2	CASSFRGYDTGELFF
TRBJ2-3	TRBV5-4	CASSLGLAVRTDTQYF
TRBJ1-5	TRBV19	CASSISAGSWDSNQPQHF
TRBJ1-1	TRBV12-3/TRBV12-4	CASSLSGAGRGAFF
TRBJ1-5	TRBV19	CASSIIENSNQPQHF